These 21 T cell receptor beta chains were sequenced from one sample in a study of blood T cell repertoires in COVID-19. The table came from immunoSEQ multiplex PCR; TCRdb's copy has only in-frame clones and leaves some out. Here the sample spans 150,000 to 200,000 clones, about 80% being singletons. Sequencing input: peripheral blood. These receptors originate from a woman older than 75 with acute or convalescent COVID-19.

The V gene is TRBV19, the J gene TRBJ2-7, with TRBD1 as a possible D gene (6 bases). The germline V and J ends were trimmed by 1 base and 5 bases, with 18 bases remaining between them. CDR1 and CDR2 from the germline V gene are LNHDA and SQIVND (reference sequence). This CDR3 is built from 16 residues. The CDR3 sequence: CASSIGDMGYDDEQYF. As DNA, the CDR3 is TGTGCCAGTAGTATAGGGGACATGGGGTATGACGACGAGCAGTACTTC.

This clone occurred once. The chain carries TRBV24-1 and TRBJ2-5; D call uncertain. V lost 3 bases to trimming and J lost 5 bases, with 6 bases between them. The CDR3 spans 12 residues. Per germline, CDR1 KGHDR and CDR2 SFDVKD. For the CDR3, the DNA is TGTGCCACCAGTGATACTCGGGAGACCCAGTACTTC. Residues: CATSDTRETQYF.

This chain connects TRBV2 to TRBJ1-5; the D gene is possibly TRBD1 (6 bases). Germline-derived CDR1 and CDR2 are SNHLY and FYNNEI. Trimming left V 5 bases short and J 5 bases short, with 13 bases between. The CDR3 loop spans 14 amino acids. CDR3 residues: CASSPREGDQPQHF. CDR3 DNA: TGTGCCAGCAGTCCCCGGGAGGGGGATCAGCCCCAGCATTTT.

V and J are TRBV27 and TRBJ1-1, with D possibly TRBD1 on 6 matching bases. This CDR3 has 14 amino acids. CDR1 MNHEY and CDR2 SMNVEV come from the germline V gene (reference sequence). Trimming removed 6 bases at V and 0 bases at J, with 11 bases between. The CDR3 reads CASSARGLNTEAFF. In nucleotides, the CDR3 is TGTGCCAGCAGCGCCAGGGGCCTGAACACTGAAGCTTTCTTT.

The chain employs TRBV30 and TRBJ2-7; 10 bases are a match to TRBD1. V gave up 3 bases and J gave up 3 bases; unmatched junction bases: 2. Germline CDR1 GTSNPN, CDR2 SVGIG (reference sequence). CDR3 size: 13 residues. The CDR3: CAWRGDRGYEQYF. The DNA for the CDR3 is TGTGCCTGGAGGGGGGACAGGGGCTACGAGCAGTACTTC. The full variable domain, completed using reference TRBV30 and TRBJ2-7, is SQTIHQWPATLVQPVGSPLSLECTVEGTSNPNLYWYRQAAGRGLQLLFYSVGIGQISSEVPQNLSASRPQDRQFILSSKKLLLSDSGFYLCAWRGDRGYEQYFGPGTRLTVT.

The CDR3 region has the DNA TGTGCCAGCAGTGACTCGAGCGGAGACTCCTACTATGGCTACACCTTC. Translated: CASSDSSGDSYYGYTF. The chain employs TRBV6-4 and TRBJ1-2, with D unclear. The germline V gene encodes CDR1 MRHNA and CDR2 SNTAGT. V shed 0 bases and J shed 3 bases, with 14 bases lying between them. The length of the CDR3 is 16 residues.

The CDR3 is CASSPTGGVVVGEQFF. Here the CDR3 DNA reads TGTGCCAGCAGCCCAACAGGGGGTGTCGTCGTAGGTGAGCAGTTCTTC. This rearrangement joins TRBV11-2 to TRBJ2-1; 8 nucleotides line up with TRBD1. Germline V lookup: CDR1 SGHAT, CDR2 FQNNGV. This CDR3 comprises 16 residues. V dropped 5 bases and J dropped 9; count of bases not matched to a gene: 15.

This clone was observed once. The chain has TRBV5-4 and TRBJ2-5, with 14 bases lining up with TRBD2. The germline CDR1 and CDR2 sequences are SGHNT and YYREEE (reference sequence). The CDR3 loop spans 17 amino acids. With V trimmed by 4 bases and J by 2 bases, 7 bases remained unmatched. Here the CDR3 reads CASSHGTSGSGQETQYF. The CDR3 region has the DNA TGTGCCAGCAGCCACGGGACTAGCGGGAGTGGGCAAGAGACCCAGTACTTC. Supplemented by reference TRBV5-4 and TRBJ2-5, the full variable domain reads ETGVTQSPTHLIKTRGQQVTLRCSSQSGHNTVSWYQQALGQGPQFIFQYYREEENGRGNFPPRFSGLQFPNYSSELNVNALELDDSALYLCASSHGTSGSGQETQYFGPGTRLLVL.

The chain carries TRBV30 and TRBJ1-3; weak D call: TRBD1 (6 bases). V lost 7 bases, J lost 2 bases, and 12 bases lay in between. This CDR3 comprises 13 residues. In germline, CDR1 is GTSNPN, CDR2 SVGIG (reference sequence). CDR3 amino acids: CAYRVPPGNTIYF. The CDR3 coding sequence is TGTGCCTACAGGGTTCCGCCTGGAAACACCATATATTTT.

This CDR3 is CASSLDRDDEQFF. In DNA, the CDR3 is TGTGCCAGCAGCTTGGACAGGGACGATGAGCAGTTCTTC. The J gene is TRBJ2-1, the V gene TRBV7-9; 8 nucleotides match TRBD1. V lost 3 bases, J lost 8 bases, and 3 bases stayed unmatched. Germline V gene data show CDR1 as SEHNR and CDR2 as FQNEAQ (reference sequence). The CDR3 extends over 13 amino acids.

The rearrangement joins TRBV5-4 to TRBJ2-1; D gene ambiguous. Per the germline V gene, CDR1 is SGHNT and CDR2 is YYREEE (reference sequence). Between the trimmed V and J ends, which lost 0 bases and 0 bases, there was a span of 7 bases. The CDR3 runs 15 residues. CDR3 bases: TGTGCCAGCAGCTTGGGGCAGGACTCCTACAATGAGCAGTTCTTC. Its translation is CASSLGQDSYNEQFF.

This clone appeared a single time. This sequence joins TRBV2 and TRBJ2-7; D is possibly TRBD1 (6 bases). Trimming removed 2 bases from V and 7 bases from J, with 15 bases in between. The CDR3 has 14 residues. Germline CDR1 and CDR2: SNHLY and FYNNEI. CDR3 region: CASSETRGSGEQYF. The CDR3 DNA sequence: TGTGCCAGCAGTGAAACCAGGGGTTCAGGGGAGCAGTACTTC.

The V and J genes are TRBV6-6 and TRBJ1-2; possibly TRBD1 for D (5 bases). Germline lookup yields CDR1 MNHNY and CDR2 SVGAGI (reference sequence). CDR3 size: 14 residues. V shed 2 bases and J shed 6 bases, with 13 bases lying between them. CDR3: CASSYRTGFHGYTF. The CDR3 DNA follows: TGTGCCAGCAGTTACCGTACAGGCTTCCATGGCTACACCTTC.

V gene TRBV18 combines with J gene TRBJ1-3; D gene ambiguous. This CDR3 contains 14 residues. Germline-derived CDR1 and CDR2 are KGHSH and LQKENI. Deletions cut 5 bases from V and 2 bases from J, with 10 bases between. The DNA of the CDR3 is TGTGCCAGCTCATCCCCGACAACTGGAAACACCATATATTTT. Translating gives CASSSPTTGNTIYF.

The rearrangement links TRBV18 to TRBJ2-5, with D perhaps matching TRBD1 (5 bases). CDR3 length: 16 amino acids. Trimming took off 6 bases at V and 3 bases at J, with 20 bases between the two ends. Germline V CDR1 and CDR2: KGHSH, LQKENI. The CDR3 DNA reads TGTGCCAGCTCGGGCTGGCCAGGGTTTACCAAAGAGACCCAGTACTTC. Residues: CASSGWPGFTKETQYF. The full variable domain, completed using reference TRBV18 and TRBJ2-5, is NAGVMQNPRHLVRRRGQEARLRCSPMKGHSHVYWYRQLPEEGLKFMVYLQKENIIDESGMPKERFSAEFPKEGPSILRIQQVVRGDSAAYFCASSGWPGFTKETQYFGPGTRLLVL.

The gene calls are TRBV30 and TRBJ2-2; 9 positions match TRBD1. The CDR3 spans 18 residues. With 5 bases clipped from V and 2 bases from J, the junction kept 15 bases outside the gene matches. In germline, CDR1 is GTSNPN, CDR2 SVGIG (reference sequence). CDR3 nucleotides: TGTGCCTGGCAAAGACGTCAGGGACAGGGTCTTAACACCGGGGAGCTGTTTTTT. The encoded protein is CAWQRRQGQGLNTGELFF.

This chain's CDR3 is CASNLAGYNEQFF. CDR3 coding DNA: TGTGCCAGCAACCTGGCTGGCTACAATGAGCAGTTCTTC. V gene TRBV12-3 or TRBV12-4 combines with J gene TRBJ2-1; D ambiguous. The CDR3 has 13 amino acids. V was trimmed by 7 bases and J by 3 bases, leaving 10 bases between them.

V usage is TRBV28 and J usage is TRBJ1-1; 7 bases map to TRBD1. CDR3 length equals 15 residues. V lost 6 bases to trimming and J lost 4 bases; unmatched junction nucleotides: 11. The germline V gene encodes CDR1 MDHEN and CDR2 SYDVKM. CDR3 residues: CASRRPQGGTTEAFF. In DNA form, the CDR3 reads TGTGCCAGCAGAAGGCCCCAGGGGGGTACCACTGAAGCTTTCTTT.

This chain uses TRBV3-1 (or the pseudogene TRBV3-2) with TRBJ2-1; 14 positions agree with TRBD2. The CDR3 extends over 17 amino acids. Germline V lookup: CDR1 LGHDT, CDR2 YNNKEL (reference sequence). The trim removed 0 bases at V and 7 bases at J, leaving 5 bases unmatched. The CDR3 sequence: CASSQDGTSGSLNEQFF. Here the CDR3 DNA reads TGTGCCAGCAGCCAAGACGGGACTAGCGGGAGTTTGAATGAGCAGTTCTTC.

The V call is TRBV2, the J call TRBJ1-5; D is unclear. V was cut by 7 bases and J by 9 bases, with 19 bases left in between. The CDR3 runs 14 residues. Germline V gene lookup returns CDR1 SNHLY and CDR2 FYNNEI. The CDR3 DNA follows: TGTGCCAGCACCAGGAGGGAAGCGGGTGGGCCCCAGCATTTT. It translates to CASTRREAGGPQHF. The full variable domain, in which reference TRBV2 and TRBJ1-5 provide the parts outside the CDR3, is EPEVTQTPSHQVTQMGQEVILRCVPISNHLYFYWYRQILGQKVEFLVSFYNNEISEKSEIFDDQFSVERPDGSNFTLKIRSTKLEDSAMYFCASTRREAGGPQHFGDGTRLSIL.

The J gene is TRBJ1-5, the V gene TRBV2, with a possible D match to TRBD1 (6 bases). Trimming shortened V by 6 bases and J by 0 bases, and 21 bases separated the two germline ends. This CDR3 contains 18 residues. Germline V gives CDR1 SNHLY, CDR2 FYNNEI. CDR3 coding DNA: TGTGCCAGCAGCGCAGGGGAATTCTCCTCCTATAGCAATCAGCCCCAGCATTTT. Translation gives CASSAGEFSSYSNQPQHF.